This TCR beta chain is drawn from a study of blood T cell dynamics during melanoma immunotherapy. Study-wide background: Standard first-line treatment here was pembrolizumab or nivolumab plus ipilimumab in metastatic melanoma.

Time point in this sample: pre-treatment baseline. The J segment lost 2 bases and the V segment lost 5 bases, leaving 6 bases of the junction unmatched. This CDR3 has 15 amino acids. Germline CDR1 MNHNY, CDR2 SVGAGI (reference sequence). A fixed DNA input of around 0.35 ug was used per bulk PBMC sample. Some clones are missing from TCRdb's copy, which holds only in-frame ones; the method was immunoSEQ multiplex PCR. Found here are about 22,000 clones, under 90% of them singletons; the top ten hold 1% to 1.5%. The V and J genes are TRBV6-6 and TRBJ1-5; 7 bases are shared with TRBD1. This receptor was obtained from a human donor with melanoma. Sequences were derived from blood, sampled from a patient treated with checkpoint blockade. CDR3 region: CASSARDSRNQPQHF. CDR3 DNA: TGTGCCAGCAGTGCCCGGGACAGCCGCAATCAGCCCCAGCATTTT.